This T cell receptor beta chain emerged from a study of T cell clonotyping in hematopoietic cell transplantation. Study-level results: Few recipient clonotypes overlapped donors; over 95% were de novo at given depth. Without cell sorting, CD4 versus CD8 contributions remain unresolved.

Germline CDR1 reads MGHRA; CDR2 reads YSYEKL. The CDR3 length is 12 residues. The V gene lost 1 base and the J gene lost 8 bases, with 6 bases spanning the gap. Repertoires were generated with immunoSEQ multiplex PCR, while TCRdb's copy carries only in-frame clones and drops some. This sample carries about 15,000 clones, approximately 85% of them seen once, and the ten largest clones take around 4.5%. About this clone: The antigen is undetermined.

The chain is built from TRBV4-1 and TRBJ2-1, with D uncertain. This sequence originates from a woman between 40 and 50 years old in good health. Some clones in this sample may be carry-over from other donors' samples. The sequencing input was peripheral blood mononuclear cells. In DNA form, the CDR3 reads TGCGCCAGCAGCCAAGTTGTGGATGAGCAGTTCTTC. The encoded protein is CASSQVVDEQFF.